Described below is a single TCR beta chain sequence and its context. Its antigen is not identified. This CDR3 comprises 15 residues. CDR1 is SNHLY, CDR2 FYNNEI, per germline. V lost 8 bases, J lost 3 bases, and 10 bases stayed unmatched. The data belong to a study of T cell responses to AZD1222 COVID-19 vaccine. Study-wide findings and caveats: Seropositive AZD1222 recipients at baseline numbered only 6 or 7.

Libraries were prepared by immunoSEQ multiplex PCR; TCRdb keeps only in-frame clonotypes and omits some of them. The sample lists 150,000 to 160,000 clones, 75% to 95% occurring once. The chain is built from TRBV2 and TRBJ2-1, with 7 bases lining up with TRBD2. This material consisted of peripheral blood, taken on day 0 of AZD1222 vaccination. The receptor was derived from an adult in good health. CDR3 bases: TGTGCCAGCCGACGGGGCGGGAGTAACTACAATGAGCAGTTCTTC. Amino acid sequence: CASRRGGSNYNEQFF.